This TCR beta chain was identified in a study of cytomegalovirus exposure and HLA in healthy donors. Points from the study as a whole: CMV serostatus was the only immune exposure information that was available.

V shed 8 bases and J shed 2 bases, with 9 bases lying between them. The length of the CDR3 is 12 residues. Looked up from germline, CDR1 is ENHRY and CDR2 is SYGVKD. The PCR employed 60 Vbeta primers together with 13 Jbeta primers. Using immunoSEQ multiplex PCR, the repertoire was profiled, and TCRdb retains in-frame clones only, with some absent. The repertoire holds roughly 140,000 clones, with 78% as singletons. Points on this clone: Its cognate antigen is unknown.

The receptor was isolated from a male donor in good health and CMV-seronegative. The gene calls are TRBV10-3 and TRBJ1-2; unclear D gene. Input material: PBMCs. The CDR3 sequence is CAIWGGNYGYTF. In DNA form, the CDR3 reads TGTGCCATCTGGGGAGGGAACTATGGCTACACCTTC.